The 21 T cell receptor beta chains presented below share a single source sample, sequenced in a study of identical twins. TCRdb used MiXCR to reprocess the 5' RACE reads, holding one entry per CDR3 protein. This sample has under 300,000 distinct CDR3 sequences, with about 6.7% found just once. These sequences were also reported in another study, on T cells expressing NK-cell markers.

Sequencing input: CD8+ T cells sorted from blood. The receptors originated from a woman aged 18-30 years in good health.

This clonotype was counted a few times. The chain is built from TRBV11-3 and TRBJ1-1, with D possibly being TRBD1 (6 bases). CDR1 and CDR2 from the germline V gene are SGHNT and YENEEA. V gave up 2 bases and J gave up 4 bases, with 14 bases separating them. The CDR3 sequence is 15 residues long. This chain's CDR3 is CASSLPGGSSTEAFF. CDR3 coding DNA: TGTGCCAGCAGCTTACCGGGGGGCTCCAGCACTGAAGCTTTCTTT.

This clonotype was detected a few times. The CDR3 DNA reads as TGTGCCAGCAGCCAGACCGTCTCCTACGAGCAGTACTTC. Amino acids: CASSQTVSYEQYF. V gene TRBV7-9 combines with J gene TRBJ2-7; D gene ambiguous. The CDR3 is 13 amino acids. Trimming shortened V by 5 bases and J by 0 bases, and 8 bases separated the two germline ends. The germline gives CDR1 SEHNR, CDR2 FQNEAQ (reference sequence).

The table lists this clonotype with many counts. The CDR3 here is CASSPTGVSFNEQYF. The CDR3 DNA sequence: TGTGCCAGCAGCCCCACAGGGGTAAGTTTCAACGAGCAGTACTTC. V gene TRBV9 combines with J gene TRBJ2-7; 7 nucleotides line up with TRBD1. CDR3 length: 15 residues. Unmatched junction bases numbered 12, after V lost 4 bases and J lost 5 bases. The germline V gene encodes CDR1 SGDLS and CDR2 YYNGEE.

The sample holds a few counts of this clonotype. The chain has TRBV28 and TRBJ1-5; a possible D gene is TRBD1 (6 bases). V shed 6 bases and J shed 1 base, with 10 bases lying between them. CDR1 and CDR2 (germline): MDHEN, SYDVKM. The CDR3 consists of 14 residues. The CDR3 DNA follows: TGTGCCAGCAGCACAGACAGGAGCAATCAGCCCCAGCATTTT. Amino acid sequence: CASSTDRSNQPQHF.

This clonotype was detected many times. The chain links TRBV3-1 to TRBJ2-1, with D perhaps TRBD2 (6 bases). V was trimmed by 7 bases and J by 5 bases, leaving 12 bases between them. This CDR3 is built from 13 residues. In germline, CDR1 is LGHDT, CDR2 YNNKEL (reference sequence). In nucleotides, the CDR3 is TGTGCCAGCATGGGACTTAATCACAATGAGCAGTTCTTC. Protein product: CASMGLNHNEQFF.

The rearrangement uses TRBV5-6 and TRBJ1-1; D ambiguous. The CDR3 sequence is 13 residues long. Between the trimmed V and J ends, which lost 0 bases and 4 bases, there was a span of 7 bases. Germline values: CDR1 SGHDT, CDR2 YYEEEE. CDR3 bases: TGTGCCAGCAGCTTGGAGGGCGTCACTGAAGCTTTCTTT. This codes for CASSLEGVTEAFF.

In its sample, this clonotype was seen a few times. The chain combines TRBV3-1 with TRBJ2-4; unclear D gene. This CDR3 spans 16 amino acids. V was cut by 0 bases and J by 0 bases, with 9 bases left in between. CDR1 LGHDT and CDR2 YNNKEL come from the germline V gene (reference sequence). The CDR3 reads CASSQDSGLAKNIQYF. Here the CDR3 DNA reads TGTGCCAGCAGCCAAGATAGTGGGCTAGCCAAAAACATTCAGTACTTC. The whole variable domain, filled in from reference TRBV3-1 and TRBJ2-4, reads DTAVSQTPKYLVTQMGNDKSIKCEQNLGHDTMYWYKQDSKKFLKIMFSYNNKELIINETVPNRFSPKSPDKAHLNLHINSLELGDSAVYFCASSQDSGLAKNIQYFGAGTRLSVL.

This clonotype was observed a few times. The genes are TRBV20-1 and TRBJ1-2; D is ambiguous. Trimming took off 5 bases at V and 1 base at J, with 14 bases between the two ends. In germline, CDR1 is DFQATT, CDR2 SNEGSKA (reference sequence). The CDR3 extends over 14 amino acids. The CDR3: CSAHTPGLNYGYTF. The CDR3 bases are TGCAGTGCTCACACGCCTGGCCTTAACTATGGCTACACCTTC.

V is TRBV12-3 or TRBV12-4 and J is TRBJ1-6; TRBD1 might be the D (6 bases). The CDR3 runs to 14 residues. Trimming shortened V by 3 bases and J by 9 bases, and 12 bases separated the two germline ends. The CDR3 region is CASSFGTLGSPLHF. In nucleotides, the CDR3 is TGTGCCAGCAGTTTCGGGACATTGGGTTCACCCCTCCACTTT.

The CDR3 region has the DNA TGTGCCAGCAGCGAGAGCCCTGTTACCGAGCAGTACTTC. This encodes CASSESPVTEQYF. The chain carries TRBV9 and TRBJ2-7; D is undetermined. Germline values: CDR1 SGDLS, CDR2 YYNGEE. Trimming shortened V by 3 bases and J by 6 bases, and 13 bases separated the two germline ends. The CDR3 totals 13 residues.

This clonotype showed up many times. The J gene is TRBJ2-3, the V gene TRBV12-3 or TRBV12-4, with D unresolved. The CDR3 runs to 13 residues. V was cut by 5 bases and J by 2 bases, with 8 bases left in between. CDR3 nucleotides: TGTGCCAGCAGTCGGGCCTCCACAGATACGCAGTATTTT. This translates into CASSRASTDTQYF.

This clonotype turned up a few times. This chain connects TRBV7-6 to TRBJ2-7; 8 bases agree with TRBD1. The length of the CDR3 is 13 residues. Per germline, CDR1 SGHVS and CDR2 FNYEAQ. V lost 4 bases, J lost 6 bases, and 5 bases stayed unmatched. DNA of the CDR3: TGTGCCAGCAGCTCCGGGACAGGCAGCGAGCAGTACTTC. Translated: CASSSGTGSEQYF.

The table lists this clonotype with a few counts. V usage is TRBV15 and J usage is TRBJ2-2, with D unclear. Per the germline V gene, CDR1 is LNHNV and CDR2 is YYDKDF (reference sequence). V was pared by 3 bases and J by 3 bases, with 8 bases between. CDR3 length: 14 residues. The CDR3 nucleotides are TGTGCCACCAGCAGCCGGACGGACACCGGGGAGCTGTTTTTT. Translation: CATSSRTDTGELFF.

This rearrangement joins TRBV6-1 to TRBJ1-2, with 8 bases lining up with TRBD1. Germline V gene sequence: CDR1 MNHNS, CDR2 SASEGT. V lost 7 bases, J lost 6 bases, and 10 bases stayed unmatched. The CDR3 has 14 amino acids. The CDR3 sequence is CASTPTGGVDGYTF. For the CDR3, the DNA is TGTGCCAGCACCCCAACAGGGGGTGTCGATGGCTACACCTTC.

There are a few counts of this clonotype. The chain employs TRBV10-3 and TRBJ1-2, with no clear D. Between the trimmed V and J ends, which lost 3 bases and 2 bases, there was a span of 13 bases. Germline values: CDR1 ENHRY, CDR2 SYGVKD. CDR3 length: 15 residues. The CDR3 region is CAISDSITENYGYTF. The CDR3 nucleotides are TGTGCCATCAGTGATAGTATTACAGAAAACTATGGCTACACCTTC.

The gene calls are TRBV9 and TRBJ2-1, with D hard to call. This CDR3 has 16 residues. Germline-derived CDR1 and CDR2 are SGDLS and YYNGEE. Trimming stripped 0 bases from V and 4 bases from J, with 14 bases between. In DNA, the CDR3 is TGTGCCAGCAGCGTAGGCTCGCTAGATGTATACAATGAGCAGTTCTTC. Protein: CASSVGSLDVYNEQFF.

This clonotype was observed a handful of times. The CDR3 is CASSVLRGEGTQYF. DNA for the CDR3: TGTGCCAGCAGTGTCTTAAGGGGTGAGGGTACGCAGTATTTT. The rearrangement uses TRBV12-3 or TRBV12-4 and TRBJ2-3; the D gene could be TRBD1 or TRBD2 (5 bases each). Trimming cost V 5 bases and J 8 bases, with 17 bases left between them. The CDR3 totals 14 residues.

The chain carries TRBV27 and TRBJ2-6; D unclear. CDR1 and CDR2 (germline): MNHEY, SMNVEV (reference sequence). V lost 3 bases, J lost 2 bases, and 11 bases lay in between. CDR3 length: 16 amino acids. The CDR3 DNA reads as TGTGCCAGCAGTTTCTCCGGGCGGACTGGGGCCAACGTCCTGACTTTC. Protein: CASSFSGRTGANVLTF.

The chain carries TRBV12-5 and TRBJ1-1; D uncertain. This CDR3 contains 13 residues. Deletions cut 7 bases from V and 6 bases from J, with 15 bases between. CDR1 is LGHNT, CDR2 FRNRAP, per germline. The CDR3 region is CASDDWAGAEAFF. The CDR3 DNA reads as TGTGCTAGTGATGACTGGGCTGGGGCTGAAGCTTTCTTT.

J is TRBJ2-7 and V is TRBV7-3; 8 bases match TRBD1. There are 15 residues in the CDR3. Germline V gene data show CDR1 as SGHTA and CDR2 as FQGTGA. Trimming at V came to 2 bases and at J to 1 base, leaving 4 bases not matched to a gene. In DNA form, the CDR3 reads TGTGCCAGCAGCTTAGACGGGACAGGATCCTACGAGCAGTACTTC. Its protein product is CASSLDGTGSYEQYF.

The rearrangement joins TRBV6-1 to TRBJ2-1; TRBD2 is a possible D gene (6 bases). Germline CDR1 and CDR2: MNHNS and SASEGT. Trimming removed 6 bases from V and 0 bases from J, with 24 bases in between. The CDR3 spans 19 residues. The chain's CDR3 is CASSLPTRPLPSSYNEQFF. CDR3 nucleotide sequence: TGTGCCAGCAGCCTTCCGACTAGACCTCTACCCAGCTCCTACAATGAGCAGTTCTTC.